This T cell receptor (beta chain) is from a study of blood T cell repertoires in COVID-19. In the original processing: The assay estimated nucleated cells by amplifying reference gene primers. Method: immunoSEQ multiplex PCR; TCRdb's copy keeps in-frame clones and lacks some. V, J and clone size are taken as reported in that table, and D and trimming were inferred from the DNA itself. The sample shows hundreds of thousands of clones, around 90% of them seen only once. The CDR3 loop spans 17 amino acids. Participants had their cohort set by participant-reported clinical history. All recovered Cohort 3 donors got two negative PCRs, got clearance, or saw symptom resolution.

The sample was PBMCs or T cells enriched from blood (not recorded which). The TCR comes from a woman between 50 and 59 years old who had recovered from COVID-19. The rearrangement uses TRBV21-1 and TRBJ1-6; the D call in the table, TRBD1, was not verified against the DNA. TRBV21-1 is marked as a pseudogene. The DNA for the CDR3 is TGTGCCAGCAGCTTACGATGGGGGCTAAGGTTCGGTTCACCCCTCCACTTT. Its protein is CASSLRWGLRFGSPLHF.